The sequence of this T cell receptor (beta chain) was determined in a study of cytomegalovirus exposure and HLA in healthy donors. With 60 Vbeta and 13 Jbeta primers, the PCR was carried out. The method was immunoSEQ multiplex PCR; TCRdb's version includes in-frame clones alone and lacks a portion of them. The sample consists of about 98,000 clones, roughly 76% of them appearing once. This receptor was obtained from a man in his fifties or sixties in good health and CMV-seronegative. The sequenced sample was PBMCs.

The DNA for the CDR3 is TGTGCCAGCTCACCACGGGCGGGTCCGGGAGCCAATGAGCAGTTCTTC. It specifies CASSPRAGPGANEQFF. V is TRBV18 and J is TRBJ2-1; perhaps TRBD2 as D (6 bases). This CDR3 has 16 residues. V gave up 1 base and J gave up 6 bases, with 16 bases separating them. Germline loops: CDR1 KGHSH, CDR2 LQKENI.